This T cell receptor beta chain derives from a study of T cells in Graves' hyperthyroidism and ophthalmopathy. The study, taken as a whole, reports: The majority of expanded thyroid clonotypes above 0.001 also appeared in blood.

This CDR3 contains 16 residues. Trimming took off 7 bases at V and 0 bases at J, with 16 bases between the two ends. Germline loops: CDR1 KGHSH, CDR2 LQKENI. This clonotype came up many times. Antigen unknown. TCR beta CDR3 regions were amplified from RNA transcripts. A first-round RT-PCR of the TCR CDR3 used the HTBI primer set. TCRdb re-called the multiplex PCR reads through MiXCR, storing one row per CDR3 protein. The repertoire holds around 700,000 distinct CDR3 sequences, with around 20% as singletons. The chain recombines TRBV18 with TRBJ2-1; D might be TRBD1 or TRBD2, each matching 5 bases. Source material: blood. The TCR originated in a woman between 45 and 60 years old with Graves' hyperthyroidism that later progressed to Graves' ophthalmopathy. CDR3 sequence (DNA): TGTGCCAGCTTACCCGCGGGCAGGGACTCCTACAATGAGCAGTTCTTC. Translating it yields CASLPAGRDSYNEQFF.